This T cell receptor (beta chain) was recorded in a study of identifying expanded T cells in peripheral blood. Study-wide findings and caveats: Roughly 1.2 clones differed between technical replicates, versus approximately 17 and 20 over time. Across healthy donors, higher total template counts meant significantly greater roughly 2-week count variance.

Healthy donors had no documented immune events, such as infections, while sampled. For this clone: Its target is not known.

Generated by immunoSEQ multiplex PCR, the TCRdb table keeps only in-frame clones and is missing some. Among around 82,000 clones, 65% to 85% were seen once, and the ten largest hold about 20%. What was sequenced was blood. The source of this sequence is a person between 18 and 75 years old in good health.

The CDR3 spells CASSSWGRAGGLAGELFF. Written as DNA, the CDR3 is TGCGCCAGCAGCTCCTGGGGCAGAGCGGGAGGGCTGGCCGGGGAGCTGTTTTTT. The chain employs TRBV4-1 and TRBJ2-2, with TRBD2 matching over 10 bases. The CDR3 totals 18 residues. The germline V gene encodes CDR1 MGHRA and CDR2 YSYEKL. V lost 5 bases and J lost 6; bases outside the gene matches: 15.